This T cell receptor beta chain was captured by sequencing in a study of blood T cells in healthy people across ages. At the level of the study: Template-switching capture recovered about one barcoded beta molecule per two T cells. Points from the study as a whole: Age brought a roughly linear fall in TCR beta diversity measured per million T cells. The percentage of naive T cells correlated strongly with TCR beta diversity.

V shed 5 bases, J shed 4 bases, and the junction held 4 bases outside the gene matches. Germline V lookup: CDR1 LNHNV, CDR2 YYDKDF (reference sequence). This CDR3 region has 15 residues. Per individual sample, total RNA of at least 6 micrograms was extracted. A second PCR of roughly 6 to 12 cycles used a sample-barcoded 5' primer and a J-beta primer mix. MiXCR, run by TCRdb on the 5' RACE reads, gives a single entry per CDR3 protein. The repertoire holds approximately 680,000 distinct CDR3 sequences, with roughly 32% as singletons. As for this clonotype: Its specificity is unknown.

Source material: blood. The chain combines TRBV15 with TRBJ1-5, with 11 bases lining up with TRBD1. The TCR sequence derives from a woman of 80 years or more in good health. The DNA of the CDR3 is TGTGCCACCAGCCCAGGGACAGGGGGAAATCAGCCCCAGCATTTT. Its translation: CATSPGTGGNQPQHF.